This passage covers 5 T cell receptor beta chains from one sample sequenced in a study of T cell responses to AZD1222 COVID-19 vaccine. TCRdb's table, derived via immunoSEQ multiplex PCR, lists solely in-frame clones and lacks some. The sample holds roughly 90,000 clones, approximately 86% seen once. The input for sequencing was peripheral blood, taken on day 0 of AZD1222 vaccination. Receptor source: an adult in good health.

The chain couples TRBV9 to TRBJ2-7; 12 bases fit TRBD2. V gave up 0 bases and J gave up 1 base; unmatched junction bases: 23. Per the germline V gene, CDR1 is SGDLS and CDR2 is YYNGEE. This CDR3 region has 23 residues. CDR3 loop: CASSVGLAGVLSPVGLESYEQYF. DNA for the CDR3: TGTGCCAGCAGCGTAGGACTAGCGGGAGTTCTCTCCCCCGTCGGCCTAGAGTCCTACGAGCAGTACTTC.

The rearrangement joins TRBV11-3 to TRBJ1-1; D gene ambiguous. CDR3 length equals 13 residues. The V end lost 5 bases, the J end lost 3 bases, and 10 bases lay between the germline ends. The germline V gene has CDR1 SGHNT and CDR2 YENEEA. The DNA for the CDR3 is TGTGCCAGCAGCGCCAGAGAACACACTGAAGCTTTCTTT. Its protein product is CASSAREHTEAFF.

The chain employs TRBV13 and TRBJ1-2, with D possibly TRBD1 on 5 matching bases. Germline V gives CDR1 PRHDT, CDR2 FYEKMQ (reference sequence). V shed 2 bases and J shed 4 bases, with 8 bases lying between them. The CDR3 is made up of 13 amino acids. In nucleotides, the CDR3 is TGTGCCAGCAGCTTATCAGGGTCCTATGGCTACACCTTC. The encoded protein is CASSLSGSYGYTF.

The chain is built from TRBV5-4 and TRBJ1-2, with D possibly TRBD1 on 5 matching bases. Germline lookup yields CDR1 SGHNT and CDR2 YYREEE (reference sequence). This CDR3 has 15 amino acids. V was clipped by 0 bases and J by 7 bases, with 16 bases between them. For the CDR3, the DNA is TGTGCCAGCAGCTTGGGACCAGGAGGGGTGGCTGGCTACACCTTC. It is translated as CASSLGPGGVAGYTF.

The chain carries TRBV5-1 and TRBJ2-7, with D possibly matching TRBD2 (6 bases). This CDR3 region has 15 residues. V gave up 0 bases and J gave up 4 bases, with 14 bases separating them. Germline-derived CDR1 and CDR2 are SGHRS and YFSETQ. CDR3 protein: CASSLGRDGRYEQYF. The CDR3 region has the DNA TGCGCCAGCAGCTTGGGGAGGGACGGGAGATACGAGCAGTACTTC. Full variable domain (outside the CDR3, taken from reference TRBV5-1 and TRBJ2-7): KAGVTQTPRYLIKTRGQQVTLSCSPISGHRSVSWYQQTPGQGLQFLFEYFSETQRNKGNFPGRFSGRQFSNSRSEMNVSTLELGDSALYLCASSLGRDGRYEQYFGPGTRLTVT.